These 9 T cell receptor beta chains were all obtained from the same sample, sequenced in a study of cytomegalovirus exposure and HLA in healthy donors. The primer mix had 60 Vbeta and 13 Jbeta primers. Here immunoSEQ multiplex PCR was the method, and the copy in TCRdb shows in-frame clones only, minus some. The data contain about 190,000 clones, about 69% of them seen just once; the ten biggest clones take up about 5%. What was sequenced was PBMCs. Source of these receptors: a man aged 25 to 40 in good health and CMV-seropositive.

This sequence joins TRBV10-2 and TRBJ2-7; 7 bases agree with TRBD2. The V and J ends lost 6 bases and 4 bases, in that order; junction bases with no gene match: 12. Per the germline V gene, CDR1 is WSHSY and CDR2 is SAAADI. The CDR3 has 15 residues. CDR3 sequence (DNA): TGCGCCAGCAGGGTGGCCGTGTTGCGGGAGTACGAGCAGTACTTC. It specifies CASRVAVLREYEQYF.

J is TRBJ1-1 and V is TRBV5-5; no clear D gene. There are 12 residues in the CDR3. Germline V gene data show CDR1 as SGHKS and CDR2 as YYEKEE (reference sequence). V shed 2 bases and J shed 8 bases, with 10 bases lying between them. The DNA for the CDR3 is TGTGCCAGCAGCTTTACGGTAACGGAAGCTTTCTTT. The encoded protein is CASSFTVTEAFF.

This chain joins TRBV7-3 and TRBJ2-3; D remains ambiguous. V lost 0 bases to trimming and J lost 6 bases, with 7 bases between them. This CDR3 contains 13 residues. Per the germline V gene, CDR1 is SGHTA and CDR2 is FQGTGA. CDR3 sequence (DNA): TGTGCCAGCAGCTTAACGATCGGGGATACGCAGTATTTT. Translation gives CASSLTIGDTQYF. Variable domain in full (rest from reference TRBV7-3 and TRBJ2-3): GAGVSQTPSNKVTEKGKYVELRCDPISGHTALYWYRQSLGQGPEFLIYFQGTGAADDSGLPNDRFFAVRPEGSVSTLKIQRTERGDSAVYLCASSLTIGDTQYFGPGTRLTVL.

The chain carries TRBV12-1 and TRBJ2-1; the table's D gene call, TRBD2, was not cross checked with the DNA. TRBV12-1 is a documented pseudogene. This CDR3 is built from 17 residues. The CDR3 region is CASSFEAGGPFSGGQFF. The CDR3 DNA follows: TGTGCCAGCAGCTTTGAGGCGGGAGGGCCTTTTTCAGGGGGGCAGTTCTTC.

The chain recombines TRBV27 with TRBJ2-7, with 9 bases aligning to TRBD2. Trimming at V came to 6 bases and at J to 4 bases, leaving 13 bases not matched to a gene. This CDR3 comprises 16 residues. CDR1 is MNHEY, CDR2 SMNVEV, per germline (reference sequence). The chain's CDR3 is CASRFGDGGGAYEQYF. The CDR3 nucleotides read TGTGCCAGCAGGTTTGGGGATGGCGGGGGGGCTTACGAGCAGTACTTC.

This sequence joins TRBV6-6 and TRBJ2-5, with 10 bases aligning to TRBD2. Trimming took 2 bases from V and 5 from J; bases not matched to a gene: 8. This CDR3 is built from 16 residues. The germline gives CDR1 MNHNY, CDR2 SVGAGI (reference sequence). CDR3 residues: CASSYPPSGREETQYF. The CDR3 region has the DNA TGTGCCAGCAGTTACCCCCCCAGCGGGAGGGAGGAGACCCAGTACTTC.

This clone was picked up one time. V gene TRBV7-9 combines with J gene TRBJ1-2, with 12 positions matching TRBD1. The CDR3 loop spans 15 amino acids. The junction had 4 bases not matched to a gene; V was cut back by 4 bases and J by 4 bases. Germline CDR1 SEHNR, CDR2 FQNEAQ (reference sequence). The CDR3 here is CASSWDRGLGYGYTF. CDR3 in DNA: TGTGCCAGCAGCTGGGACAGGGGGCTCGGCTATGGCTACACCTTC.

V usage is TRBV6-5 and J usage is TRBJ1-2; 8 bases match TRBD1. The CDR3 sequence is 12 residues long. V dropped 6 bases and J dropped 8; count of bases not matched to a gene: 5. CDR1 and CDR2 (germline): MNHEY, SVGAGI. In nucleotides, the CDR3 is TGTGCCAGCAGCGGACAGGGTCTCGGCTACACCTTC. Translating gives CASSGQGLGYTF.

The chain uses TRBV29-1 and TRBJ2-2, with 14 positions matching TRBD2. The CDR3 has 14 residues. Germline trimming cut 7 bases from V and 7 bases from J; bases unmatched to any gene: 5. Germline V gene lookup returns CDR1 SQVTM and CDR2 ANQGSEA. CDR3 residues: CSGLAGGQGGELFF. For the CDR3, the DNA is TGCAGCGGACTAGCGGGGGGGCAAGGCGGGGAGCTGTTTTTT.